Shown below are 7 T cell receptor beta chains from a single sample sequenced in a study of blood T cell repertoires in COVID-19. Data came from immunoSEQ multiplex PCR; TCRdb stores just in-frame clones and leaves some out. The repertoire includes roughly 250,000 clones, about 87% of them detected once, and roughly 1.6% sits in the top ten. Material: PBMCs or T cells enriched from blood (not recorded which). The receptors shown here come from a woman in her forties or fifties who had recovered from COVID-19.

This rearrangement joins TRBV29-1 to TRBJ2-6, with 9 nucleotides matching TRBD1. The germline V gene encodes CDR1 SQVTM and CDR2 ANQGSEA. Trimming took 6 bases from V and 4 from J; bases not matched to a gene: 10. The CDR3 length is 16 residues. In DNA, the CDR3 is TGCAGCGTGCCCTTGACAGGGGGGTCGGGGGCCAACGTCCTGACTTTC. Translation: CSVPLTGGSGANVLTF. Full variable domain (missing parts from reference TRBV29-1 and TRBJ2-6): SAVISQKPSRDICQRGTSLTIQCQVDSQVTMMFWYRQQPGQSLTLIATANQGSEATYESGFVIDKFPISRPNLTFSTLTVSNMSPEDSSIYLCSVPLTGGSGANVLTFGAGSRLTVL.

The gene calls are TRBV7-3 and TRBJ2-3, with D unclear. The germline CDR1 and CDR2 sequences are SGHTA and FQGTGA. V lost 3 bases to trimming and J lost 0 bases, with 10 bases between them. This CDR3 contains 15 residues. In nucleotides, the CDR3 is TGTGCCAGCAGCTTCACTGATACTAGCACAGATACGCAGTATTTT. It is translated as CASSFTDTSTDTQYF.

The rearrangement joins TRBV5-1 to TRBJ1-3; maybe TRBD1 (6 bases). The V and J ends lost 4 bases and 3 bases respectively, with 11 bases between them. Germline V CDR1 and CDR2: SGHRS, YFSETQ. The CDR3 loop spans 14 amino acids. In DNA, the CDR3 is TGCGCCAGCAGCCAAACAGGGTTTGGAAACACCATATATTTT. This sequence encodes CASSQTGFGNTIYF.

The chain is built from TRBV7-9 and TRBJ2-7; D may be TRBD2 (6 bases). CDR1 and CDR2 (germline): SEHNR, FQNEAQ (reference sequence). The length of the CDR3 is 14 residues. Trimming cost V 5 bases and J 3 bases, with 14 bases left between them. CDR3 region: CASSPFATSYEQYF. The CDR3, as DNA: TGTGCCAGCAGCCCCTTCGCGACTAGCTACGAGCAGTACTTC.

The chain joins TRBV12-3 or TRBV12-4 to TRBJ1-5; 7 bases align to TRBD1. V lost 6 bases to trimming and J lost 7 bases; unmatched junction nucleotides: 3. The CDR3 runs 12 residues. The CDR3 reads CASSQGEQPQHF. The CDR3 DNA reads as TGTGCCAGCAGCCAGGGGGAACAGCCCCAGCATTTT.

The chain recombines TRBV2 with TRBJ1-4, with 7 nucleotides matching TRBD1. Germline values: CDR1 SNHLY, CDR2 FYNNEI. With 7 bases clipped from V and 10 bases from J, the junction kept 12 bases outside the gene matches. This CDR3 comprises 14 residues. The chain's CDR3 is CASISIRGEGKLFF. The CDR3 DNA sequence: TGTGCCAGCATTTCTATCAGGGGGGAAGGAAAACTGTTTTTT. The full variable domain, rest sourced from reference TRBV2 and TRBJ1-4, is EPEVTQTPSHQVTQMGQEVILRCVPISNHLYFYWYRQILGQKVEFLVSFYNNEISEKSEIFDDQFSVERPDGSNFTLKIRSTKLEDSAMYFCASISIRGEGKLFFGSGTQLSVL.

The chain has TRBV18 and TRBJ1-1; D is undetermined. The V gene's germline CDR1 is KGHSH and CDR2 LQKENI. Trimming cost V 0 bases and J 5 bases, with 19 bases left between them. The CDR3 extends over 17 amino acids. The CDR3 is CASSPPFIFRGRTEAFF. In nucleotides, the CDR3 is TGTGCCAGCTCACCACCTTTTATATTCCGCGGTCGGACTGAAGCTTTCTTT.